This is a list of T cell receptor beta chains from one sample in a study of blood T cell repertoires in COVID-19. The assay was immunoSEQ multiplex PCR, and TCRdb's table has in-frame clones only and misses some. The table includes a few hundred thousand clones, approximately 81% detected once. Sequencing used peripheral blood. These receptors originate from a woman older than 75 with acute or convalescent COVID-19. Each CDR3 is given with its conserved first and last residue. A D gene is named only where the DNA matches it firmly. For some rows the clone size is stated as once, few or many, or as a class when expanded; others skip it.

D,V,length,J,size,CDR3,DNA
.,TRBV5-4,16,TRBJ1-3,.,CASSPPPGASGNTIYF,TGTGCCAGCAGCCCCCCCCCAGGGGCGTCTGGAAACACCATATATTTT
TRBD2,TRBV27,15,TRBJ2-1,.,CASSFSGGGYNEQFF,TGTGCCAGCAGTTTCAGCGGGGGGGGCTACAATGAGCAGTTCTTC
TRBD2,TRBV4-2,15,TRBJ2-5,.,CASSQVSGGGETQYF,TGTGCCAGCAGCCAAGTTAGCGGGGGAGGAGAGACCCAGTACTTC
TRBD2,TRBV2,15,TRBJ2-1,.,CASTQGTSRSEEQFF,TGTGCCAGCACCCAAGGGACTAGCAGGTCAGAGGAGCAGTTCTTC
.,TRBV2,15,TRBJ2-3,.,CASTYSGQGTDTQYF,TGTGCCAGCACCTACTCTGGCCAGGGCACAGATACGCAGTATTTT
.,TRBV27,14,TRBJ1-1,.,CASSPDSLNTEAFF,TGTGCCAGCAGTCCGGACAGCCTGAACACTGAAGCTTTCTTT
TRBD2,TRBV5-4,16,TRBJ2-3,.,CASSLGLAGAGDTQYF,TGTGCCAGCAGCTTGGGACTAGCGGGGGCTGGGGATACGCAGTATTTT
TRBD2,TRBV7-2,16,TRBJ2-7,once,CASSIRLAGDIYEQYF,TGTGCCAGCAGCATCAGACTAGCGGGGGACATCTACGAGCAGTACTTC
.,TRBV3-1/TRBV3-2,16,TRBJ1-6,few,CASRPGSTSYNSPLHF,TGTGCCAGCAGGCCAGGGTCAACCAGCTATAATTCACCCCTCCACTTT
.,TRBV12-3/TRBV12-4,13,TRBJ1-2,.,CASSIGQSYGYTF,TGTGCCAGCAGTATCGGACAGAGCTATGGCTACACCTTC
.,TRBV7-9,16,TRBJ1-2,.,CASSLAGGVVGWGYTF,TGTGCCAGCAGCTTAGCGGGAGGGGTCGTGGGCTGGGGCTACACCTTC
.,TRBV21-1,22,TRBJ2-4,.,CASSKGETGVYLENLAKNIQYF,TGTGCCAGCAGCAAAGGGGAGACAGGGGTCTACCTAGAAAACTTAGCCAAAAACATTCAGTACTTC
TRBD2,TRBV6-2/TRBV6-3,14,TRBJ2-2,.,CASRPSGGTGELFF,TGTGCCAGCAGGCCTAGCGGGGGCACCGGGGAGCTGTTTTTT
TRBD1,TRBV29-1,13,TRBJ2-7,.,CSATGTGSHEQYF,TGCAGCGCTACCGGGACAGGTAGCCACGAGCAGTACTTC
TRBD2,TRBV11-1,16,TRBJ2-1,.,CASSSYSGANYNEQFF,TGTGCCAGCAGCTCCTATAGCGGGGCCAACTACAATGAGCAGTTCTTC
.,TRBV7-2,15,TRBJ1-6,.,CASSLTTGGNSPLHF,TGTGCCAGCAGCCTAACGACAGGAGGTAATTCACCCCTCCACTTT
.,TRBV5-1,13,TRBJ2-5,few,CASSPRVGETQYF,TGCGCCAGCAGCCCCCGGGTGGGAGAGACCCAGTACTTC
TRBD2,TRBV5-1,16,TRBJ2-1,once,CASSLTSGGVYNEQFF,TGCGCCAGCAGCTTGACTAGCGGGGGAGTCTACAATGAGCAGTTCTTC
TRBD1,TRBV28,16,TRBJ1-5,.,CASSSSGTGFNQPQHF,TGTGCCAGCAGCTCATCCGGGACAGGGTTCAATCAGCCCCAGCATTTT
.,TRBV12-5,14,TRBJ1-2,.,CASGPGTPLYGYTF,TGTGCTAGTGGTCCCGGGACACCTCTCTATGGCTACACCTTC
.,TRBV7-3,15,TRBJ1-3,.,CASSLEGREGNTIYF,TGTGCCAGCAGCTTGGAGGGGCGGGAGGGAAACACCATATATTTT
.,TRBV28,14,TRBJ1-6,.,CASSLSGVDSPLHF,TGTGCCAGCAGTTTATCGGGGGTTGATTCACCCCTCCACTTT
TRBD1,TRBV9,15,TRBJ1-2,.,CASSVVGQGAYGYTF,TGTGCCAGCAGCGTAGTGGGACAGGGAGCCTATGGCTACACCTTC
TRBD2,TRBV4-3,16,TRBJ2-2,.,CASSRTSGGNTGELFF,TGCGCCAGCAGCCGGACTAGCGGGGGGAACACCGGGGAGCTGTTTTTT
.,TRBV2,13,TRBJ1-1,.,CASNSDGAREAFF,TGTGCCAGCAATAGTGACGGAGCCAGAGAAGCTTTCTTT
TRBD2,TRBV7-3,15,TRBJ2-1,.,CASSKGLAGRNEQFF,TGTGCCAGCAGCAAGGGACTAGCGGGGCGCAATGAGCAGTTCTTC
.,TRBV6-5,15,TRBJ1-5,.,CASSYSRGSNQPQHF,TGTGCCAGCAGTTACTCTCGGGGGAGCAATCAGCCCCAGCATTTT
TRBD1,TRBV6-5,15,TRBJ1-2,few,CASSYSGQGLRGYTF,TGTGCCAGCAGTTATTCCGGACAGGGCCTCAGGGGCTACACCTTC
TRBD1,TRBV6-1,14,TRBJ2-7,.,CASSNPGTAYEQYF,TGTGCCAGCAGTAACCCGGGGACAGCCTACGAGCAGTACTTC
.,TRBV3-1/TRBV3-2,16,TRBJ1-6,.,CASSQGIRVIDSPLHF,TGTGCCAGCAGCCAAGGAATTCGGGTAATAGATTCACCCCTCCACTTT
.,TRBV7-2,15,TRBJ1-2,.,CASSPQGMANYGYTF,TGTGCCAGCAGCCCTCAGGGTATGGCTAACTATGGCTACACCTTC
TRBD1,TRBV5-1,14,TRBJ1-2,.,CASSPGQGAAGYTF,TGCGCCAGCAGCCCGGGACAGGGGGCGGCTGGCTACACCTTC
.,TRBV27,14,TRBJ1-2,.,CASSLQGSDYGYTF,TGTGCCAGCAGTCTACAGGGTAGTGACTATGGCTACACCTTC
.,TRBV28,15,TRBJ2-6,.,CASSFPSPGANVLTF,TGTGCCAGCAGTTTCCCGAGTCCTGGGGCCAACGTCCTGACTTTC
.,TRBV19,15,TRBJ1-3,.,CASGGTDSSGNTIYF,TGTGCCAGTGGAGGGACCGACAGCTCTGGAAACACCATATATTTT
.,TRBV29-1,13,TRBJ1-1,.,CSVDDSLNTEAFF,TGCAGCGTCGACGACAGCTTGAACACTGAAGCTTTCTTT
.,TRBV28,16,TRBJ2-1,few,CASSLGGTSSYNEQFF,TGTGCCAGCAGTTTAGGCGGTACGAGCTCCTACAATGAGCAGTTCTTC
TRBD2,TRBV13,14,TRBJ2-3,.,CASGRLAGEDTQYF,TGTGCCAGCGGACGACTAGCGGGGGAAGATACGCAGTATTTT
.,TRBV29-1,13,TRBJ1-1,.,CSVLQGVWTEAFF,TGCAGCGTTCTACAGGGTGTTTGGACTGAAGCTTTCTTT
TRBD1,TRBV7-8,14,TRBJ1-5,.,CASSLTGWRQPQHF,TGTGCCAGCAGCCTGACAGGGTGGCGGCAGCCCCAGCATTTT
TRBD1,TRBV6-2/TRBV6-3,16,TRBJ2-3,.,CASSYGTGEVTDTQYF,TGTGCCAGCAGTTACGGGACAGGGGAAGTCACAGATACGCAGTATTTT
.,TRBV21-1,14,TRBJ2-7,.,CASSKASGPHEQYF,TGTGCCAGCAGCAAAGCCAGTGGGCCCCACGAGCAGTACTTC
.,TRBV5-4,17,TRBJ1-2,.,CASSSPGSSVAPYGYTF,TGTGCCAGCAGCTCGCCGGGATCGAGCGTGGCCCCCTATGGCTACACCTTC
TRBD2,TRBV5-4,14,TRBJ2-3,.,CASSIGLAADTQYF,TGTGCCAGCAGCATTGGACTAGCAGCAGATACGCAGTATTTT
TRBD2,TRBV5-6,17,TRBJ2-5,.,CASSLILAGTLWETQYF,TGTGCCAGCAGCTTGATACTAGCGGGGACACTTTGGGAGACCCAGTACTTC
TRBD1,TRBV18,15,TRBJ1-2,.,CASSPATGSFYGYTF,TGTGCCAGCTCACCGGCGACAGGGTCCTTCTATGGCTACACCTTC
TRBD1,TRBV27,14,TRBJ1-6,.,CASNPGGFGSPLHF,TGTGCCAGCAACCCAGGGGGATTCGGTTCACCCCTCCACTTT
.,TRBV5-6,13,TRBJ1-1,.,CASSPGLRTEAFF,TGTGCCAGCAGCCCAGGACTGAGGACTGAAGCTTTCTTT
.,TRBV7-2,15,TRBJ2-5,.,CASSPGQTIRETQYF,TGTGCCAGCAGCCCGGGACAAACTATCAGGGAGACCCAGTACTTC
TRBD1,TRBV27,13,TRBJ1-2,.,CASSNPTGYGYTF,TGTGCCAGCAGCAACCCGACAGGGTATGGCTACACCTTC